One sample yielded the 27 T cell receptor beta chains listed below, sequenced in a study of T cell changes during pregnancy in multiple sclerosis. Profiled with immunoSEQ multiplex PCR; TCRdb holds only in-frame clones, not every one. The data show tens of thousands of clones, roughly 92% seen once. The starting material was peripheral blood, obtained in the second trimester of pregnancy. Receptor source: a female donor with multiple sclerosis, enrolled in a pregnancy study.

This clone was seen a few times. The genes are TRBV7-2 and TRBJ1-2; D uncertain. V lost 1 base and J 4 bases, leaving 4 bases between the germline ends. The CDR3 length is 12 residues. CDR1 and CDR2 (germline): SGHTA, FQGNSA. CDR3 protein: CASSLVAYGYTF. The CDR3 nucleotides are TGTGCCAGCAGCTTAGTGGCCTATGGCTACACCTTC.

This clone was seen only once. This chain links TRBV2 with TRBJ1-1; D ambiguous. The V gene's germline CDR1 is SNHLY and CDR2 FYNNEI. This CDR3 is 13 amino acids long. V lost 4 bases to trimming and J lost 0 bases, with 6 bases between them. The chain's CDR3 is CASSAQMNTEAFF. The CDR3 bases are TGTGCCAGCAGTGCCCAAATGAACACTGAAGCTTTCTTT.

The chain joins TRBV7-2 to TRBJ2-1, with D possibly TRBD1 on 5 matching bases. The CDR3 has 14 amino acids. Germline V gene sequence: CDR1 SGHTA, CDR2 FQGNSA. V was shortened by 6 bases and J by 6 bases, with 15 bases between the two germline ends. CDR3 in DNA: TGTGCCAGCAGTGAGAATCAGGGCCTCAATGAGCAGTTCTTC. It encodes CASSENQGLNEQFF.

The chain is built from TRBV21-1 and TRBJ1-2; the table's D call TRBD1 went unverified against the DNA. TRBV21-1 is a pseudogene. The length of the CDR3 is 14 residues. CDR3 sequence: CASSGRVLSMGYTF. CDR3 sequence (DNA): TGTGCCAGCAGCGGGCGAGTGCTAAGTATGGGCTACACCTTC.

The rearrangement uses TRBV4-3 and TRBJ2-1; 10 bases are a match to TRBD2. Per the germline V gene, CDR1 is LGHNA and CDR2 is YSLEER. This CDR3 is built from 16 residues. V shed 5 bases and J 1 base; nucleotides not matched to a gene: 5. The CDR3 here is CASSTRLAGSYNEQFF. The CDR3 DNA reads as TGCGCCAGCAGCACGCGACTAGCGGGTTCCTACAATGAGCAGTTCTTC.

The table lists this clone with a few counts. The rearrangement joins TRBV2 to TRBJ1-1, with unresolved D. This CDR3 region has 12 residues. CDR1 is SNHLY and CDR2 is FYNNEI in the germline V gene. Trimming pared 3 bases from V and 3 bases from J, leaving 5 bases between. The CDR3 spells CASSDLYTEAFF. The CDR3 DNA reads as TGTGCCAGCAGTGACTTATACACTGAAGCTTTCTTT.

This clone showed up just once. This chain connects TRBV11-2 to TRBJ1-1; D unresolved. This CDR3 has 13 amino acids. Trimming cost V 3 bases and J 0 bases, with 5 bases left between them. Germline V CDR1 and CDR2: SGHAT, FQNNGV. The CDR3 protein is CASSFAMNTEAFF. For the CDR3, the DNA is TGTGCCAGCAGCTTTGCGATGAACACTGAAGCTTTCTTT.

V usage is TRBV4-1 and J usage is TRBJ1-2, with D perhaps matching TRBD1 (6 bases). The CDR3 has 15 residues. Germline CDR1 and CDR2: MGHRA and YSYEKL. V gave up 0 bases and J gave up 3 bases, with 11 bases separating them. The CDR3 is CASSQDRGAYYGYTF. The CDR3 region has the DNA TGCGCCAGCAGCCAAGATCGGGGGGCTTACTATGGCTACACCTTC.

V usage is TRBV4-2 and J usage is TRBJ2-7, with 7 bases aligning to TRBD1. This CDR3 has 16 amino acids. The V and J ends lost 2 bases and 0 bases, in that order; junction bases with no gene match: 7. Germline CDR1 reads LGHNA; CDR2 reads YNFKEQ. The CDR3 reads CASSQSGGLNSYEQYF. CDR3 sequence (DNA): TGTGCCAGCAGCCAATCAGGGGGTTTGAACTCCTACGAGCAGTACTTC.

The gene calls are TRBV5-1 and TRBJ2-2; the D gene is possibly TRBD2 (6 bases). Germline V gene data show CDR1 as SGHRS and CDR2 as YFSETQ. This CDR3 region has 17 residues. Trimming took 0 bases from V and 4 from J, leaving 16 bases between them. The CDR3 DNA follows: TGCGCCAGCAGCTTGGCCGTGGGAGGCGATTCCACCGGGGAGCTGTTTTTT. Amino acid sequence: CASSLAVGGDSTGELFF.

The J gene is TRBJ1-3, the V gene TRBV19; D gene unclear. V was clipped by 2 bases and J by 4 bases, with 15 bases between them. The CDR3 is 16 amino acids. The germline gives CDR1 LNHDA, CDR2 SQIVND (reference sequence). The CDR3 sequence: CASSILGGSIGNTIYF. Written as DNA, the CDR3 is TGTGCCAGTAGTATATTGGGAGGGTCTATCGGAAACACCATATATTTT.

This sequence joins TRBV5-1 and TRBJ2-3, with 8 bases aligning to TRBD2. The CDR3 covers 18 residues. J lost 1 base, V lost 3 bases, and 13 bases had no gene match. Germline CDR1 SGHRS, CDR2 YFSETQ. The CDR3 reads CASSWRPGRGGGTDTQYF. The CDR3 region has the DNA TGCGCCAGCAGCTGGAGGCCGGGACGGGGGGGTGGCACAGATACGCAGTATTTT.

This rearrangement joins TRBV5-6 to TRBJ1-5; the D gene is possibly TRBD1 (5 bases). The CDR3 totals 17 residues. The germline V and J ends were trimmed by 5 bases and 0 bases, with 18 bases remaining between them. Germline CDR1 SGHDT, CDR2 YYEEEE. CDR3 sequence: CASSFGWGEYSNQPQHF. CDR3 nucleotide sequence: TGTGCCAGCAGTTTCGGATGGGGGGAATATAGCAATCAGCCCCAGCATTTT.

This chain links TRBV27 with TRBJ1-5; TRBD1 matches 11 bases. Germline CDR1 reads MNHEY; CDR2 reads SMNVEV (reference sequence). Trimming cost V 6 bases and J 6 bases; bases outside gene matches: 4. The length of the CDR3 is 14 residues. The CDR3 here is CASRADRGRQPQHF. The CDR3 nucleotides read TGTGCCAGCAGGGCGGACAGGGGGCGTCAGCCCCAGCATTTT.

The rearrangement joins TRBV18 to TRBJ1-2; a possible D gene is TRBD1 (6 bases). Trimming stripped 3 bases from V and 2 bases from J, with 13 bases between. Germline CDR1 KGHSH, CDR2 LQKENI. The CDR3 extends over 15 amino acids. The DNA of the CDR3 is TGTGCCAGCTCACCCTCGGACAGACCCAACTATGGCTACACCTTC. Residues: CASSPSDRPNYGYTF.

This clone was recorded only once. The chain joins TRBV5-1 to TRBJ2-3; 11 bases match TRBD2. This CDR3 region has 17 residues. Germline V gene lookup returns CDR1 SGHRS and CDR2 YFSETQ. The V segment lost 7 bases and the J segment 0 bases; nucleotides outside the gene matches: 10. CDR3 residues: CASGRLAGLRSTDTQYF. CDR3 nucleotide sequence: TGCGCCAGCGGGCGACTAGCGGGACTCCGAAGCACAGATACGCAGTATTTT.

V usage is TRBV5-1 and J usage is TRBJ2-5, with D tentatively TRBD2 (5 bases). V lost 7 bases and J 3 bases, leaving 13 bases between the germline ends. The V gene's germline CDR1 is SGHRS and CDR2 YFSETQ. CDR3 length equals 13 residues. This CDR3 is CASSSGTEETQYF. The CDR3 nucleotides read TGCGCCAGCTCCTCGGGAACAGAAGAGACCCAGTACTTC.

As to this clone: The same CDR3 arises from other DNA sequences in this sample as well. The gene calls are TRBV29-1 and TRBJ1-1; D is unresolved. CDR1 and CDR2 (germline): SQVTM, ANQGSEA. V dropped 6 bases and J dropped 1 base, with 9 bases sitting between them. The CDR3 length is 12 residues. CDR3 nucleotides: TGCAGCGTGAACAGAGAGAACACTGAAGCTTTCTTT. It specifies CSVNRENTEAFF.

The CDR3 DNA follows: TGTGCCAGCAGTGAAGTGCGCGGAAATGAGCAGTTCTTC. Its protein product is CASSEVRGNEQFF. V is TRBV6-4 and J is TRBJ2-1; D is uncertain. The germline V gene encodes CDR1 MRHNA and CDR2 SNTAGT. This CDR3 region has 13 residues. Trimming removed 3 bases at V and 7 bases at J, with 10 bases between.

Written as DNA, the CDR3 is TGTGCCAGCAGCTTATTTGGTTGGTGGCGGGGAGCGAACACCGGGGAGCTGTTTTTT. It encodes CASSLFGWWRGANTGELFF. This chain joins TRBV11-2 and TRBJ2-2, with a possible D match to TRBD2 (6 bases). Germline V gives CDR1 SGHAT, CDR2 FQNNGV. The CDR3 extends over 19 amino acids. Trimming removed 2 bases from V and 0 bases from J, with 19 bases in between. Drawing the rest from reference TRBV11-2 and TRBJ2-2, the complete variable domain is EAGVAQSPRYKIIEKRQSVAFWCNPISGHATLYWYQQILGQGPKLLIQFQNNGVVDDSQLPKDRFSAERLKGVDSTLKIQPAKLEDSAVYLCASSLFGWWRGANTGELFFGEGSRLTVL.

This clone was found once. CDR3 DNA sequence: TGTGCCAGCAGCTTAGGGGGCAGGGCCTACGAGCAGTACTTC. Its translation is CASSLGGRAYEQYF. The chain combines TRBV7-7 with TRBJ2-7; tentatively, D is TRBD1 (5 bases). This CDR3 contains 14 residues. V was cut by 1 base and J by 2 bases, with 9 bases left in between. Germline CDR1 SSHAT, CDR2 FNYEAQ (reference sequence).

The gene calls are TRBV2 and TRBJ2-7; 9 bases align to TRBD2. The CDR3 is 13 amino acids. Germline V gene data show CDR1 as SNHLY and CDR2 as FYNNEI. The trim removed 8 bases at V and 3 bases at J, leaving 5 bases unmatched. The CDR3: CASCPSGIYEQYF. CDR3 coding DNA: TGTGCCAGCTGCCCTAGCGGGATCTACGAGCAGTACTTC.

The V call is TRBV14, the J call TRBJ1-4, with D tentatively TRBD1 (5 bases). V lost 1 base and J lost 7, with 10 bases in between. The CDR3 has 14 residues. Germline CDR1 is SGHDN and CDR2 is FVKESK. CDR3 sequence (DNA): TGTGCCAGCAGCCAAGGTGGGGCACGTGAAAAACTGTTTTTT. This sequence encodes CASSQGGAREKLFF.

Points on this clone: The sample holds other DNA sequences that translate to the same CDR3. The chain employs TRBV6-5 and TRBJ1-2, with D hard to call. With 0 bases removed from V and 2 bases from J, the gap between germline ends came to 7 bases. The germline V gene encodes CDR1 MNHEY and CDR2 SVGAGI. The CDR3 totals 14 residues. CDR3 bases: TGTGCCAGCAGTTACTCAGGAGGGAACTATGGCTACACCTTC. Encoded protein: CASSYSGGNYGYTF.

The gene calls are TRBV7-9 and TRBJ1-3, with D perhaps matching TRBD1 (5 bases). CDR1 and CDR2 (germline): SEHNR, FQNEAQ (reference sequence). The CDR3 has 15 amino acids. V dropped 1 base and J dropped 2 bases, with 9 bases sitting between them. CDR3: CASSLVAGTGNTIYF. The CDR3 DNA reads as TGTGCCAGCAGCTTAGTGGCAGGGACTGGAAACACCATATATTTT. Full variable domain (rest looked up from reference TRBV7-9 and TRBJ1-3): DTGVSQNPRHKITKRGQNVTFRCDPISEHNRLYWYRQTLGQGPEFLTYFQNEAQLEKSRLLSDRFSAERPKGSFSTLEIQRTEQGDSAMYLCASSLVAGTGNTIYFGEGSWLTVV.

The rearrangement links TRBV19 to TRBJ1-1; D may be TRBD1 (5 bases). CDR1 is LNHDA and CDR2 is SQIVND in the germline V gene (reference sequence). There are 14 residues in the CDR3. Trimming removed 7 bases from V and 3 bases from J, with 15 bases in between. The CDR3 region is CASIPAGRDTEAFF. CDR3 DNA: TGTGCCAGTATCCCGGCAGGGAGGGACACTGAAGCTTTCTTT. Using reference TRBV19 and TRBJ1-1 for the parts outside the CDR3, the full variable domain is DGGITQSPKYLFRKEGQNVTLSCEQNLNHDAMYWYRQDPGQGLRLIYYSQIVNDFQKGDIAEGYSVSREKKESFPLTVTSAQKNPTAFYLCASIPAGRDTEAFFGQGTRLTVV.

The rearrangement links TRBV7-9 to TRBJ2-1, with 10 nucleotides matching TRBD2. Germline V CDR1 and CDR2: SEHNR, FQNEAQ (reference sequence). The CDR3 runs 15 residues. Trimming cost V 7 bases and J 7 bases; bases outside gene matches: 10. CDR3 nucleotides: TGTGCCAGCACCCTTCTAGCGGGAGATCGAAATGAGCAGTTCTTC. It encodes CASTLLAGDRNEQFF.